This T cell receptor (beta chain) emerged from a study of cytomegalovirus exposure and HLA in healthy donors. J gave up 4 bases and V 6 bases, and 10 bases lay outside the gene matches. Germline lookup yields CDR1 SGHTA and CDR2 FQGNSA. The length of the CDR3 is 15 residues. 13 Jbeta primers and 60 Vbeta primers were used for the PCR. The assay was immunoSEQ multiplex PCR, and TCRdb's table has in-frame clones only and misses some. The sample yields 150,000 to 200,000 clones, approximately 88% seen once. As for this clone: Its antigen is unidentified.

The study's findings and limits: Links to common viral pathogens appeared, in a later analysis, for several of the most significant clusters. HLA allele associations emerged for around 16,000 TCR beta sequences in a later analysis, at 0.05 false discovery rate. Among TCR beta chains of equal frequency, HLA-associated ones were more clonally expanded in a later analysis.

Sequenced: PBMCs. The source of this sequence is a woman in her forties or fifties in good health and CMV-seropositive. V usage is TRBV7-2 and J usage is TRBJ2-5; the match to TRBD2 covers 8 bases. The CDR3 DNA follows: TGTGCCAGCAGAGGGCACGGGGGGGCCGGAGAGACCCAGTACTTC. The encoded protein is CASRGHGGAGETQYF.